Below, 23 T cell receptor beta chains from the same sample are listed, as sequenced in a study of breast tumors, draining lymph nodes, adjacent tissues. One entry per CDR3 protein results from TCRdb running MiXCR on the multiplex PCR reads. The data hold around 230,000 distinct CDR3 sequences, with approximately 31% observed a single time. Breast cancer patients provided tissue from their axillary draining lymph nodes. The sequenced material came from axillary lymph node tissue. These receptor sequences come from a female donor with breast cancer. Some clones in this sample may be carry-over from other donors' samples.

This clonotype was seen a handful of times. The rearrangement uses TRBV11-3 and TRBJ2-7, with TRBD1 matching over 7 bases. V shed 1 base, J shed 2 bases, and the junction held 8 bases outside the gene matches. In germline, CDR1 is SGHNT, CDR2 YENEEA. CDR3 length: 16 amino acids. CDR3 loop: CASSLVGTAPPYEQYF. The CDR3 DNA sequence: TGTGCCAGCAGCTTAGTCGGGACAGCTCCTCCCTACGAGCAGTACTTC.

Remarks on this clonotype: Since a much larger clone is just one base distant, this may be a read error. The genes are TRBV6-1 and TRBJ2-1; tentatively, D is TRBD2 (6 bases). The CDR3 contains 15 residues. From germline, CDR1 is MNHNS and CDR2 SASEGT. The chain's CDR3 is CASSPPQTRINERFF. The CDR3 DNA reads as TGTGCCAGCAGTCCCCCCCAGACTAGGATCAATGAGCGGTTCTTC.

CDR3 amino acids: CASSYSTGVGYTF. DNA for the CDR3: TGTGCCAGCAGTTATTCGACAGGGGTCGGCTACACCTTC. This chain connects TRBV12-3 or TRBV12-4 to TRBJ1-2; the match to TRBD1 covers 8 bases. The CDR3 consists of 13 residues. V gave up 4 bases and J gave up 8 bases; unmatched junction bases: 6.

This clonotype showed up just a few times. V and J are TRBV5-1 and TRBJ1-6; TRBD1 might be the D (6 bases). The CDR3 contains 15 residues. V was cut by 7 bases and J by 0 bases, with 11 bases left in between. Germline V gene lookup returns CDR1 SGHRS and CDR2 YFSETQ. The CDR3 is CASRQVSSYNSPLHF. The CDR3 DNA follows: TGCGCCAGCCGACAGGTTAGCTCCTATAATTCACCCCTCCACTTT. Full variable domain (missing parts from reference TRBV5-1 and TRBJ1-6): KAGVTQTPRYLIKTRGQQVTLSCSPISGHRSVSWYQQTPGQGLQFLFEYFSETQRNKGNFPGRFSGRQFSNSRSEMNVSTLELGDSALYLCASRQVSSYNSPLHFGNGTRLTVT.

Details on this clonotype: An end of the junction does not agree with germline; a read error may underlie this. The DNA for the CDR3 is TGCAGCGTTGGGATTGGCGGGAGGCAGTGCAATGAGCAGCTCTTC. It translates to CSVGIGGRQCNEQLF. This sequence joins TRBV29-1 and TRBJ2-1; 8 nucleotides agree with TRBD2. CDR3 length: 15 amino acids. Per the germline V gene, CDR1 is SQVTM and CDR2 is ANQGSEA.

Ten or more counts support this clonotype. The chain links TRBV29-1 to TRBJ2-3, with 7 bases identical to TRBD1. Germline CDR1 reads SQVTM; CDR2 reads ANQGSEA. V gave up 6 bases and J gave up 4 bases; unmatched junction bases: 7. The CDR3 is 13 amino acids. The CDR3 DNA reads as TGCAGCGTAGTAAGCCAGGGGGCAGATACGCAGTATTTT. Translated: CSVVSQGADTQYF.

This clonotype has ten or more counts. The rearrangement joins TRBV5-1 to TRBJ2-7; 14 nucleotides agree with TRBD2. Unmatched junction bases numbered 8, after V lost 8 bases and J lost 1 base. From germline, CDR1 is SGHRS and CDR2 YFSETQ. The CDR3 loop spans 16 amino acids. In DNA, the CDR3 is TGCGCCAGTACTGGGACTAGCGGGAGCAATTCCTACGAGCAGTACTTC. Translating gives CASTGTSGSNSYEQYF.

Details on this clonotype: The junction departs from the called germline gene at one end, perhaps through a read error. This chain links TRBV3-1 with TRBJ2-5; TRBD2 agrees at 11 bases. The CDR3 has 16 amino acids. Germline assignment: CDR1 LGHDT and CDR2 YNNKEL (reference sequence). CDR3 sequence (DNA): TGCGCCAGCAGCCCCAAACTACTAGCGGGAGTGGAGACCCAGTACTTC. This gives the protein CASSPKLLAGVETQYF.

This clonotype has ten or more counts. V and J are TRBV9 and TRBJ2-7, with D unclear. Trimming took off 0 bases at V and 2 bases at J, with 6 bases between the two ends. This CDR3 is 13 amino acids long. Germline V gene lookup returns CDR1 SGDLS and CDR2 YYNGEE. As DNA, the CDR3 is TGTGCCAGCAGCGTAGGGCTAACCTACGAGCAGTACTTC. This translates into CASSVGLTYEQYF.

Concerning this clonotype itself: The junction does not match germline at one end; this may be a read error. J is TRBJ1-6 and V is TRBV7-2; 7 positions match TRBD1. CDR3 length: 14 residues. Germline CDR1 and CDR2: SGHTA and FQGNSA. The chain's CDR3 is CAGRLGQRNSPLHF. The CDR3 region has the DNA TGTGCCGGCAGATTGGGACAGAGGAATTCACCCCTCCACTTT.

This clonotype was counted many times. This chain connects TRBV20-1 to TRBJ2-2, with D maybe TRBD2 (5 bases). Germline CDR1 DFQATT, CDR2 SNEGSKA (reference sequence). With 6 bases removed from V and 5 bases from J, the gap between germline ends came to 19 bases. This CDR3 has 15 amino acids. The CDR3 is CSAGSAGLWTGELFF. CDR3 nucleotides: TGCAGTGCCGGGTCGGCGGGTCTATGGACCGGGGAGCTGTTTTTT.

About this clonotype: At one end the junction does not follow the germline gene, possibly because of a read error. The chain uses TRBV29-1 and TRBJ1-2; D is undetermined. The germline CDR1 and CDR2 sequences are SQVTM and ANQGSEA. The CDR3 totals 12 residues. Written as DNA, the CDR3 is TGTAGCGTTGAAAAAACAGACCATGGCTACACCTTC. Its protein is CSVEKTDHGYTF.

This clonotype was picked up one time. The CDR3 DNA sequence: TGCGCCAGCAGCCAAGATCCGGCAGGGCCCCAGCATTTT. This sequence encodes CASSQDPAGPQHF. The chain combines TRBV4-1 with TRBJ1-5; no firm D call. The CDR3 contains 13 residues. The germline gives CDR1 MGHRA, CDR2 YSYEKL. Trimming took off 0 bases at V and 9 bases at J, with 9 bases between the two ends.

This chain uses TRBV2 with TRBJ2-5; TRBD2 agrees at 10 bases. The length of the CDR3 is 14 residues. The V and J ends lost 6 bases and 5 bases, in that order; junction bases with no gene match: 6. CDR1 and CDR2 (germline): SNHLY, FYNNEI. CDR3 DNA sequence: TGTGCCAGCAGAGCGGGAGGGCCGGTGGAGACCCAGTACTTC. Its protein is CASRAGGPVETQYF.

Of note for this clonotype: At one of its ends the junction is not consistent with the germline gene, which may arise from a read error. The CDR3 spells CASGLTSGTDTQYF. The CDR3 region has the DNA TGCGCCAGCGGCTTGACTAGCGGCACAGATACGCAGTATTTT. The chain recombines TRBV5-1 with TRBJ2-3; TRBD2 matches at 8 bases. The CDR3 length is 14 residues. Germline CDR1 reads SGHRS; CDR2 reads YFSETQ.

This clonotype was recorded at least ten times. CDR3 nucleotide sequence: TGTGCCAGCAGCAGACAGGGAGTTTACGAGCAGTACTTC. Residues: CASSRQGVYEQYF. This chain joins TRBV27 and TRBJ2-7; 7 bases are shared with TRBD1. Trimming cost V 6 bases and J 4 bases; bases outside gene matches: 6. This CDR3 contains 13 residues. Germline V gene lookup returns CDR1 MNHEY and CDR2 SMNVEV (reference sequence).

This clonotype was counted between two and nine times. The CDR3, as DNA: TGCAGTGCTAGAACGCCGGAGACGTCAACGGGGATATACAATGAGCAGTTCTTC. As protein: CSARTPETSTGIYNEQFF. V and J are TRBV20-1 and TRBJ2-1; D possibly corresponds to TRBD2 (5 bases). The CDR3 loop spans 18 amino acids. The V end lost 2 bases, the J end lost 4 bases, and 24 bases lay between the germline ends. The germline V gene encodes CDR1 DFQATT and CDR2 SNEGSKA (reference sequence).

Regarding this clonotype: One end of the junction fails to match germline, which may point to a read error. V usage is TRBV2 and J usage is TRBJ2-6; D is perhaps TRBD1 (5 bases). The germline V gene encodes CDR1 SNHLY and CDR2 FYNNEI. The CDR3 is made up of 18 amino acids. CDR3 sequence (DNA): TGTGCCAACACCCCGAGACGAACAGGAATCTCTGGGGCCAACGTCCTCACTTTC. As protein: CANTPRRTGISGANVLTF. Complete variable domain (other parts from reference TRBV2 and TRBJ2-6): EPEVTQTPSHQVTQMGQEVILRCVPISNHLYFYWYRQILGQKVEFLVSFYNNEISEKSEIFDDQFSVERPDGSNFTLKIRSTKLEDSAMYFCANTPRRTGISGANVLTFGAGSRLTVL.

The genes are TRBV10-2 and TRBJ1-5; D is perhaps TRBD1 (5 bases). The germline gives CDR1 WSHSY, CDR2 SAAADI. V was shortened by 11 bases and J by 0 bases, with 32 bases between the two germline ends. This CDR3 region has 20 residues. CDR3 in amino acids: CAPWEPQIRSEGDSNQPQHF. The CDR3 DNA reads TGCGCCCCTTGGGAACCACAGATACGCAGTGAAGGGGATAGCAATCAGCCCCAGCATTTT.

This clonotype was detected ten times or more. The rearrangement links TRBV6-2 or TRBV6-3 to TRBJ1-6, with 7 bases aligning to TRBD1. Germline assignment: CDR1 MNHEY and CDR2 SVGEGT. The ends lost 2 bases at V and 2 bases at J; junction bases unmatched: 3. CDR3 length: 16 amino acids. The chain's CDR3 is CASSYGQVAYNSPLHF. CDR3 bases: TGTGCCAGCAGTTACGGACAGGTTGCCTATAATTCACCCCTCCACTTT.

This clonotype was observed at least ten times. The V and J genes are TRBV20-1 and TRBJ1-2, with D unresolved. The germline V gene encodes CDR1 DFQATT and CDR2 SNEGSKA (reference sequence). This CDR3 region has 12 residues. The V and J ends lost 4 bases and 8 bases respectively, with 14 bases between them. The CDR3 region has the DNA TGCAGTGCTATGGTACGGGGAGGGGGCTACACCTTC. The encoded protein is CSAMVRGGGYTF.

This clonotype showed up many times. The DNA for the CDR3 is TGTGCCAGCTCACCGCGACTAGTCGGCGAGCAGTTCTTC. Translated: CASSPRLVGEQFF. The rearrangement links TRBV18 to TRBJ2-1; TRBD2 is a possible D gene (6 bases). Germline V CDR1 and CDR2: KGHSH, LQKENI. V dropped 3 bases and J dropped 10 bases, with 13 bases sitting between them. CDR3 length equals 13 residues. Full variable domain (remainder filled in from reference TRBV18 and TRBJ2-1): NAGVMQNPRHLVRRRGQEARLRCSPMKGHSHVYWYRQLPEEGLKFMVYLQKENIIDESGMPKERFSAEFPKEGPSILRIQQVVRGDSAAYFCASSPRLVGEQFFGPGTRLTVL.

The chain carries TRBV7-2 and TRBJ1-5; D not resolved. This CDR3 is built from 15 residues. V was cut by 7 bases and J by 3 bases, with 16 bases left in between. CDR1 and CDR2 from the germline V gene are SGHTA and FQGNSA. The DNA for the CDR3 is TGTGCCAGCACCGTTAGCGGTGAGTACAATCAGCCCCAGCATTTT. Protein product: CASTVSGEYNQPQHF.